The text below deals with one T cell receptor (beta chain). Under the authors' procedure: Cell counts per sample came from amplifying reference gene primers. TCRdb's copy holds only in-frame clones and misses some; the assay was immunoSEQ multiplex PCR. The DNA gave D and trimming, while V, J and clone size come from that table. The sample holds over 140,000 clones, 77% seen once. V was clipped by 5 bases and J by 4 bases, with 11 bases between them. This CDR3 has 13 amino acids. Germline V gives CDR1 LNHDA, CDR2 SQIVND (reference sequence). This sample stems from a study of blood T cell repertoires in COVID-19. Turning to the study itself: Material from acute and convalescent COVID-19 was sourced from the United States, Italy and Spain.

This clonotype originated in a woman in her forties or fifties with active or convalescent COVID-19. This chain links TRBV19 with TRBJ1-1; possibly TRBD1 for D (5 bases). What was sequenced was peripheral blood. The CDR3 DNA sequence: TGTGCCAGTAGTGGAGGGAGGGGCACTGAAGCTTTCTTT. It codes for CASSGGRGTEAFF.